These 9 T cell receptor beta chains originate from one sample sequenced in a study of shared clonotypes between healthy human individuals. TCRdb's table, derived via immunoSEQ multiplex PCR, lists solely in-frame clones and lacks some. Of 2 million to 2.5 million clones listed, roughly 93% are singletons. Sequenced input: naive CD4+ T cells from PBMCs. The subset is: CD45RA+ positively selected. Source of these receptors: a man aged 18 to 30 in good health. Some clones in this sample may be carry-over from other donors' samples.

The rearrangement links TRBV27 to TRBJ2-7; the D gene is possibly TRBD2 (6 bases). V dropped 8 bases and J dropped 0 bases, with 14 bases sitting between them. The germline CDR1 and CDR2 sequences are MNHEY and SMNVEV (reference sequence). CDR3 length equals 14 residues. CDR3 sequence (DNA): TGTGCCAGCCATAAAAGCGGGTCCTCCTACGAGCAGTACTTC. Its translation: CASHKSGSSYEQYF.

Worth noting for this clone: Other DNA sequences of this sample code for an identical CDR3. The V call is TRBV6-1, the J call TRBJ1-1; a weak D match, TRBD1 (6 bases). This CDR3 is built from 13 residues. Germline loops: CDR1 MNHNS, CDR2 SASEGT. V was clipped by 6 bases and J by 1 base, with 9 bases between them. The CDR3 region is CASSMTGNTEAFF. The CDR3 coding sequence is TGTGCCAGCAGCATGACAGGGAACACTGAAGCTTTCTTT.

The J gene is TRBJ1-2, the V gene TRBV28, with TRBD1 as a possible D gene (5 bases). Germline V CDR1 and CDR2: MDHEN, SYDVKM. The CDR3 extends over 16 amino acids. The V and J ends lost 5 bases and 4 bases respectively, with 20 bases between them. The CDR3 sequence is CASSTGTALPVYGYTF. The CDR3 DNA sequence: TGTGCCAGCAGTACCGGGACGGCACTTCCCGTCTATGGCTACACCTTC.

This chain joins TRBV10-3 and TRBJ1-2; perhaps TRBD1 as D (5 bases). V lost 7 bases, J lost 2 bases, and 11 bases lay in between. The CDR3 contains 13 residues. The germline CDR1 and CDR2 sequences are ENHRY and SYGVKD. This CDR3 is CAITGGYNYGYTF. The CDR3 DNA reads TGTGCCATCACGGGGGGGTACAACTATGGCTACACCTTC.

The chain combines TRBV27 with TRBJ2-7; possibly TRBD2 for D (5 bases). CDR3 length: 17 amino acids. Trimming removed 2 bases from V and 2 bases from J, with 19 bases in between. Germline values: CDR1 MNHEY, CDR2 SMNVEV (reference sequence). The CDR3 is CASSLHFRVGAAYEQYF. DNA of the CDR3: TGTGCCAGCAGTTTACACTTTCGGGTGGGAGCAGCCTACGAGCAGTACTTC.

For this clone: Other DNA sequences in this specimen translate into the identical CDR3. The V call is TRBV5-1, the J call TRBJ2-2; D is undetermined. The germline V gene has CDR1 SGHRS and CDR2 YFSETQ. V was trimmed by 0 bases and J by 4 bases, leaving 7 bases between them. The CDR3 totals 14 residues. This chain's CDR3 is CASSLGEATGELFF. DNA of the CDR3: TGCGCCAGCAGCTTGGGGGAAGCCACCGGGGAGCTGTTTTTT. The entire variable domain, with the rest obtained from reference TRBV5-1 and TRBJ2-2, is as follows: KAGVTQTPRYLIKTRGQQVTLSCSPISGHRSVSWYQQTPGQGLQFLFEYFSETQRNKGNFPGRFSGRQFSNSRSEMNVSTLELGDSALYLCASSLGEATGELFFGEGSRLTVL.

The rearrangement links TRBV29-1 to TRBJ1-2; D is perhaps TRBD1 (6 bases). V lost 7 bases and J 8 bases, leaving 11 bases between the germline ends. This CDR3 has 10 residues. The germline V gene encodes CDR1 SQVTM and CDR2 ANQGSEA. The CDR3 protein is CSGKGEGYTF. For the CDR3, the DNA is TGCAGCGGGAAGGGGGAGGGCTACACCTTC.

This clone was observed a single time. The CDR3 loop is CASSWASKAEAFF. The CDR3 bases are TGTGCCAGCAGCTGGGCGAGTAAGGCTGAAGCTTTCTTT. This chain uses TRBV7-8 with TRBJ1-1; the D is unclear. This CDR3 spans 13 amino acids. Germline-derived CDR1 and CDR2 are SGHVS and FQNEAQ. V lost 4 bases and J lost 6, with 12 bases in between.

Of note for this clone: Other DNA sequences in the same sample also yield this CDR3. This rearrangement joins TRBV5-1 to TRBJ1-1; the match to TRBD1 covers 8 bases. Germline CDR1 reads SGHRS; CDR2 reads YFSETQ. Trimming cost V 3 bases and J 1 base; bases outside gene matches: 2. This CDR3 spans 14 amino acids. The CDR3 sequence: CASSSQGGNTEAFF. The CDR3 DNA follows: TGCGCCAGCAGCTCACAGGGGGGGAACACTGAAGCTTTCTTT.